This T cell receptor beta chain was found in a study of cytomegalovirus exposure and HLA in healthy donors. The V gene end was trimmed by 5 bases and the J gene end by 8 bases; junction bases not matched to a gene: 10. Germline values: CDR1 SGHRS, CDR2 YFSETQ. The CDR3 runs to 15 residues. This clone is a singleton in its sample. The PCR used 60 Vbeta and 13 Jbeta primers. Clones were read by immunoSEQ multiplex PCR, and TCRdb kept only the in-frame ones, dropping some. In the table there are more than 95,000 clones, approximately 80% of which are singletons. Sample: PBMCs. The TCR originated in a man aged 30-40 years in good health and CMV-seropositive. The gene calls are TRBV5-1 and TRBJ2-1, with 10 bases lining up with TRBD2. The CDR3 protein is CASRGGTSEIHEQFF. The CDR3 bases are TGCGCCAGCAGGGGGGGGACTAGCGAAATCCATGAGCAGTTCTTC.